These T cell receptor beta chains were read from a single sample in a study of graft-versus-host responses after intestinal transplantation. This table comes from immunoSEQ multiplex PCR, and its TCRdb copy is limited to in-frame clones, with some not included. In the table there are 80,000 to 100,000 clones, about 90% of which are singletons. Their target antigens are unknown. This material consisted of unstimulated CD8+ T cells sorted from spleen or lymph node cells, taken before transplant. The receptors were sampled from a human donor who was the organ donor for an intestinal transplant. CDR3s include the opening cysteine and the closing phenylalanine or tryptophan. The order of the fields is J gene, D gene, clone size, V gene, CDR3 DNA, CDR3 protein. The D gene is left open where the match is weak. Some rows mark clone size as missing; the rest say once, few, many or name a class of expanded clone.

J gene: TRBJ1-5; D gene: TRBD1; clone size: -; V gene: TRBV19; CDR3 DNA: TGTGCCAGCGCGGACAGGGGTTATCAGCCCCAGCATTTT; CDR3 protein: CASADRGYQPQHF
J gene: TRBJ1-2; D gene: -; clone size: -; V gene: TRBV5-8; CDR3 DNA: TGTGCCAGCAGCTTGGAAAACAGACTATATGGCTACACCTTC; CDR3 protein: CASSLENRLYGYTF
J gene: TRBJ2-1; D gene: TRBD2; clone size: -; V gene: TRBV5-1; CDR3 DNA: TGCGCCAGCAGCTCCCCCCTAGCGGGCCTCTCCTACAATGAGCAGTTCTTC; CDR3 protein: CASSSPLAGLSYNEQFF
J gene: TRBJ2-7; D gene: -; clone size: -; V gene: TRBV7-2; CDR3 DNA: TGTGCCAGCAGCTTACTCACGATTAGCTCCTACGAGCAGTACTTC; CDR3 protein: CASSLLTISSYEQYF
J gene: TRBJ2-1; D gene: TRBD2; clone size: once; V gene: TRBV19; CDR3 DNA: TGTGCCAGTAGTATAATCTCCCAGACTAGCGGGCTCTACAATGAGCAGTTCTTC; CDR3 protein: CASSIISQTSGLYNEQFF
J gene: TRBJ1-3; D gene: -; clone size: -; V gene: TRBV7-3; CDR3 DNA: TGTGCCAGCAGCTTATCGGGGAACTCTGGAAACACCATATATTTT; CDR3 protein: CASSLSGNSGNTIYF
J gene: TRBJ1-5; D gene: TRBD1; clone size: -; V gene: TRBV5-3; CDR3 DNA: TGTGCCAGAAGCCTGGGACAGGTAAAACAGCCCCAGCATTTT; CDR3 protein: CARSLGQVKQPQHF
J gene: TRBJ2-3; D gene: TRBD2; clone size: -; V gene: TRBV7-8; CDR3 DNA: TGTGCCAGCAGTAACCTAGCGGGGATGGGAGATACGCAGTATTTT; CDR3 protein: CASSNLAGMGDTQYF
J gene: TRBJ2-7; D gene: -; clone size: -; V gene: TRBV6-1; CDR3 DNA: TGTGCCAGCAGTGATTGGGCATCCTACGAGCAGTACTTC; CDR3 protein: CASSDWASYEQYF
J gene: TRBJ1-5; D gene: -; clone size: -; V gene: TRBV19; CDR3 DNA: TGTGCCAGTAGTATCTCCCTTAGCAATCAGCCCCAGCATTTT; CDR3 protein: CASSISLSNQPQHF
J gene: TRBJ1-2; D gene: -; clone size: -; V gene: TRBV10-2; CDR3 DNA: TGCGCCAGCAGTGACTCGGGTAGGAATGGCTACACCTTC; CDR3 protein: CASSDSGRNGYTF